Below, 24 T cell receptor beta chains from the same sample are listed, as sequenced in a study of control samples from healthy donors and cancer patients. The assay was immunoSEQ multiplex PCR, and TCRdb's table has in-frame clones only and misses some. The sample yields 150,000 or so clones, around 93% seen once. Sample: blood. Receptors were obtained from a woman aged 55-69 years in good health.

The rearrangement uses TRBV5-8 and TRBJ2-2; 12 nucleotides align to TRBD1. The germline V gene has CDR1 SGHTS and CDR2 YDEGEE. This CDR3 has 19 amino acids. Germline trimming cut 6 bases from V and 0 bases from J; bases unmatched to any gene: 12. The CDR3 loop is CASTPYVGTGGTNTGELFF. CDR3 coding DNA: TGTGCCAGCACCCCCTACGTGGGGACAGGGGGCACGAACACCGGGGAGCTGTTTTTT.

The table lists this clone with a few counts. This rearrangement joins TRBV14 to TRBJ1-2; D uncertain. The V gene's germline CDR1 is SGHDN and CDR2 FVKESK. This CDR3 has 15 residues. The germline V and J ends were trimmed by 1 base and 2 bases, with 11 bases remaining between them. CDR3 protein: CASSQVKGANYGYTF. In nucleotides, the CDR3 is TGTGCCAGCAGCCAAGTGAAGGGCGCAAACTATGGCTACACCTTC.

This clone was found once. This chain links TRBV3-1 (or the pseudogene TRBV3-2) with TRBJ1-2, with 12 bases matching TRBD1. This CDR3 region has 13 residues. CDR1 and CDR2 (germline): LGHDT, YNNKEL (reference sequence). The trim removed 10 bases at V and 4 bases at J, leaving 4 bases unmatched. Here the CDR3 reads CATGTGGRYGYTF. CDR3 nucleotide sequence: TGTGCCACTGGGACAGGGGGCCGCTATGGCTACACCTTC.

The chain carries TRBV4-3 and TRBJ2-1; 10 nucleotides agree with TRBD2. Germline lookup yields CDR1 LGHNA and CDR2 YSLEER. This CDR3 comprises 18 residues. The V segment lost 1 base and the J segment 5 bases; nucleotides outside the gene matches: 11. The CDR3 DNA reads TGCGCCAGCAGCCAAGCCGGGACTAGCGATATTAGCGACAATGAGCAGTTCTTC. Amino acid sequence: CASSQAGTSDISDNEQFF.

J is TRBJ1-6 and V is TRBV4-3; no firm D call. Germline V gene sequence: CDR1 LGHNA, CDR2 YSLEER. The ends were cut back, 0 bases at V and 7 bases at J, with 7 bases in the middle. The CDR3 covers 14 residues. Written as DNA, the CDR3 is TGCGCCAGCAGCCAAGAGGGGAGAAATTCACCCCTCCACTTT. It specifies CASSQEGRNSPLHF.

The V and J genes are TRBV6-1 and TRBJ1-5, with D possibly TRBD1 on 5 matching bases. This CDR3 spans 16 amino acids. CDR1 and CDR2 (germline): MNHNS, SASEGT. V lost 3 bases, J lost 2 bases, and 14 bases lay in between. The chain's CDR3 is CASSDLKAGGNQPQHF. DNA for the CDR3: TGTGCCAGCAGTGATTTAAAGGCGGGGGGCAATCAGCCCCAGCATTTT.

The J gene is TRBJ2-2, the V gene TRBV11-2; 7 nucleotides line up with TRBD1. CDR3 length: 15 residues. The V and J ends lost 1 base and 5 bases, in that order; junction bases with no gene match: 4. Germline V gene data show CDR1 as SGHAT and CDR2 as FQNNGV. CDR3 residues: CASSLVDRMTGELFF. CDR3 coding DNA: TGTGCCAGCAGCTTAGTGGACAGGATGACCGGGGAGCTGTTTTTT.

This chain links TRBV12-3 or TRBV12-4 with TRBJ1-4, with D unresolved. The CDR3 covers 13 residues. The V gene lost 1 base and the J gene lost 15 bases, with 15 bases spanning the gap. The CDR3 reads CASSLGERARVFF. CDR3 DNA sequence: TGTGCCAGCAGTTTAGGCGAGAGGGCCAGAGTGTTTTTT.

The CDR3 DNA reads as TGTGCCAGCAGCCCACTCTACGGGACAGCCAGCAATCAGCCCCAGCATTTT. This sequence encodes CASSPLYGTASNQPQHF. This chain connects TRBV5-5 to TRBJ1-5, with 7 bases matching TRBD1. V lost 4 bases, J lost 1 base, and 11 bases stayed unmatched. The CDR3 loop spans 17 amino acids. CDR1 SGHKS and CDR2 YYEKEE come from the germline V gene (reference sequence).

V gene TRBV9 combines with J gene TRBJ1-3, with D perhaps TRBD1 (6 bases). The V end was cut by 0 bases, the J end by 0 bases, with 13 bases between. CDR1 is SGDLS, CDR2 YYNGEE, per germline. The CDR3 loop spans 17 amino acids. Written as DNA, the CDR3 is TGTGCCAGCAGCGTAGGTCTCCAGGGGCTCTCTGGAAACACCATATATTTT. Its protein product is CASSVGLQGLSGNTIYF.

The V and J genes are TRBV6-5 and TRBJ2-7, with TRBD1 as a possible D gene (5 bases). The V gene's germline CDR1 is MNHEY and CDR2 SVGAGI. The CDR3 length is 13 residues. Trimming pared 6 bases from V and 2 bases from J, leaving 11 bases between. The CDR3 sequence is CASSIDRAYEQYF. The CDR3 nucleotides read TGTGCCAGCAGCATAGACAGAGCCTACGAGCAGTACTTC.

The J gene is TRBJ1-2, the V gene TRBV9; D is perhaps TRBD1 (6 bases). CDR3 length: 16 amino acids. Trimming stripped 4 bases from V and 8 bases from J, with 24 bases between. CDR1 and CDR2 from the germline V gene are SGDLS and YYNGEE. The CDR3, as DNA: TGTGCCAGCAGCTCCACAGGGCGGAGTGGTTCTTACGGCTACACCTTC. As protein: CASSSTGRSGSYGYTF. Drawing the rest from reference TRBV9 and TRBJ1-2, the complete variable domain is DSGVTQTPKHLITATGQRVTLRCSPRSGDLSVYWYQQSLDQGLQFLIQYYNGEERAKGNILERFSAQQFPDLHSELNLSSLELGDSALYFCASSSTGRSGSYGYTFGSGTRLTVV.

This chain links TRBV10-1 with TRBJ2-3, with D possibly TRBD1 on 5 matching bases. Germline assignment: CDR1 WNHNN and CDR2 SYGVQD (reference sequence). V was shortened by 5 bases and J by 2 bases, with 11 bases between the two germline ends. CDR3 length: 14 residues. This CDR3 is CASSIGQPTDTQYF. CDR3 DNA sequence: TGCGCCAGCAGTATTGGACAACCCACAGATACGCAGTATTTT.

The V call is TRBV4-3, the J call TRBJ1-2; unclear D gene. The CDR3 runs to 14 residues. Germline lookup yields CDR1 LGHNA and CDR2 YSLEER. V was cut by 0 bases and J by 3 bases, with 8 bases left in between. Written as DNA, the CDR3 is TGCGCCAGCAGCCAAGATATGATTTACTATGGCTACACCTTC. Translating gives CASSQDMIYYGYTF.

On this clone: The junction departs from germline at one end; a sequencing error may be responsible. The sample holds other DNA sequences that translate to the same CDR3. The V gene is TRBV7-2, the J gene TRBJ2-1, with no clear D. The CDR3 covers 13 residues. The germline V gene encodes CDR1 SGHTA and CDR2 FQGNSA. CDR3 DNA: TGCGCCAGCAGCTTAGTACCCGAAAATGAGCAGTTCTTC. This codes for CASSLVPENEQFF.

This chain connects TRBV5-1 to TRBJ2-5, with D tentatively TRBD2 (6 bases). Trimming took off 4 bases at V and 2 bases at J, with 21 bases between the two ends. The CDR3 runs 17 residues. Germline CDR1 and CDR2: SGHRS and YFSETQ. The CDR3 DNA sequence: TGCGCCAGCAGCCCCGGGTGGGGCGGGAACCGTCAAGAGACCCAGTACTTC. Residues: CASSPGWGGNRQETQYF.

For this clone: Other DNA sequences in the same sample also yield this CDR3. This sequence joins TRBV30 and TRBJ1-2; the D is unclear. Germline loops: CDR1 GTSNPN, CDR2 SVGIG (reference sequence). This CDR3 comprises 13 residues. V was cut by 0 bases and J by 4 bases, with 9 bases left in between. The CDR3 spells CAWSVLGSYGYTF. CDR3 sequence (DNA): TGTGCCTGGAGTGTACTGGGCAGCTATGGCTACACCTTC.

The chain is built from TRBV24-1 and TRBJ2-2; D possibly matches TRBD1 or TRBD2 (6 bases each). The CDR3 runs 16 residues. V was trimmed by 3 bases and J by 4 bases, leaving 14 bases between them. Germline V lookup: CDR1 KGHDR, CDR2 SFDVKD. The CDR3 is CATSDPTRGATGELFF. The CDR3 coding sequence is TGTGCCACCAGTGATCCCACAAGGGGGGCCACCGGGGAGCTGTTTTTT.

The chain carries TRBV5-1 and TRBJ2-5; D possibly corresponds to TRBD1 (5 bases). Germline V CDR1 and CDR2: SGHRS, YFSETQ. This CDR3 spans 14 amino acids. Trimming left V 5 bases short and J 3 bases short, with 14 bases between. The CDR3: CASRLTASKETQYF. Here the CDR3 DNA reads TGCGCCAGCAGATTGACAGCCTCTAAAGAGACCCAGTACTTC.

The rearrangement links TRBV12-3 or TRBV12-4 to TRBJ1-4, with 9 nucleotides matching TRBD1. Unmatched junction bases numbered 2, after V lost 4 bases and J lost 8 bases. CDR3 size: 13 residues. This CDR3 reads CASSSGTGEKLFF. In DNA form, the CDR3 reads TGTGCCAGCAGTTCCGGGACAGGGGAAAAACTGTTTTTT.

The J gene is TRBJ2-7, the V gene TRBV5-1; D is perhaps TRBD1 (7 bases). This CDR3 is 16 amino acids long. Trimming left V 4 bases short and J 5 bases short, with 22 bases between. The V gene's germline CDR1 is SGHRS and CDR2 YFSETQ. The CDR3: CASSRGTAKFTDEQYF. The DNA for the CDR3 is TGCGCCAGCAGCCGCGGGACAGCAAAATTTACGGACGAGCAGTACTTC. The full variable domain, with the rest looked up from reference TRBV5-1 and TRBJ2-7, is KAGVTQTPRYLIKTRGQQVTLSCSPISGHRSVSWYQQTPGQGLQFLFEYFSETQRNKGNFPGRFSGRQFSNSRSEMNVSTLELGDSALYLCASSRGTAKFTDEQYFGPGTRLTVT.

The chain recombines TRBV7-9 with TRBJ2-7; D call uncertain. The CDR3 sequence is 15 residues long. The germline V gene encodes CDR1 SEHNR and CDR2 FQNEAQ (reference sequence). V lost 2 bases, J lost 5 bases, and 16 bases lay in between. CDR3 protein: CASSLRPDDLDEQYF. The CDR3 coding sequence is TGTGCCAGCAGCTTAAGGCCGGACGACCTTGACGAGCAGTACTTC.

The rearrangement joins TRBV19 to TRBJ2-1; a weak D match, TRBD1 (6 bases). CDR1 is LNHDA, CDR2 SQIVND, per germline (reference sequence). The CDR3 runs to 15 residues. V lost 4 bases, J lost 0 bases, and 10 bases lay in between. CDR3 nucleotides: TGTGCCAGTAGTACCGGGACATACTCCTACAATGAGCAGTTCTTC. Translated, it gives CASSTGTYSYNEQFF.

This clone was seen just once. V usage is TRBV5-1 and J usage is TRBJ2-3; 12 positions agree with TRBD1. Germline V gene sequence: CDR1 SGHRS, CDR2 YFSETQ. The CDR3 has 15 amino acids. V lost 4 bases, J lost 6 bases, and 6 bases stayed unmatched. DNA for the CDR3: TGCGCCAGCAGCCGGGGACAGGGGGCTGAGGATACGCAGTATTTT. As protein: CASSRGQGAEDTQYF. Full variable domain (missing parts from reference TRBV5-1 and TRBJ2-3): KAGVTQTPRYLIKTRGQQVTLSCSPISGHRSVSWYQQTPGQGLQFLFEYFSETQRNKGNFPGRFSGRQFSNSRSEMNVSTLELGDSALYLCASSRGQGAEDTQYFGPGTRLTVL.